This record concerns one T cell receptor (beta chain) sequence. The antigen is undetermined. The data belong to a study of Ad26.COV2.S vaccination and SARS-CoV-2 variants. Looking at the study overall: The trial was COV1001 and the donor's arm was Ad26.COV2.S. Participants got Ad26.COV2.S intramuscularly, once or twice 56 days apart.

Study-wide points: Measurement of non-spike TCR breadth gave similar results in vaccine and placebo recipients.

Specified treatment: roughly 18 received Ad26.COV2.S at low or high dose, single or two shots; about five received placebo; per-sample allocation not given. Each sample was drawn 63 days after the first injection (of vaccine or placebo). Aged 18-55 years, donor was enrolled in Boston in 2020. This CDR3 has 15 residues. V was trimmed by 3 bases and J by 4 bases, leaving 12 bases between them. The germline CDR1 and CDR2 sequences are MNHEY and SMNVEV (reference sequence). Here immunoSEQ multiplex PCR was the method, and the copy in TCRdb shows in-frame clones only, minus some. The table includes about 320,000 clones, under 90% detected once.

Specimen: peripheral blood, collected in a trial of Ad26.COV2.S vaccine versus placebo. The chain recombines TRBV27 with TRBJ2-2; D is undetermined. The TCR comes from a person between 18 and 59 years old who received the Ad26.COV2.S COVID-19 vaccine or a placebo. For the CDR3, the DNA is TGTGCCAGCAGTTTCTTGGCAGGCCCCACCGGGGAGCTGTTTTTT. Its translation: CASSFLAGPTGELFF.